Below, one T cell receptor beta chain is given with its context. This sample is drawn from a study of regulatory and conventional T cells in RAG deficiency. The CDR3 totals 13 residues. Germline CDR1 is GTSNPN and CDR2 is SVGIG (reference sequence). V was cut by 3 bases and J by 3 bases, with 12 bases left in between. Profiling relied on immunoSEQ multiplex PCR, and the TCRdb table lists in-frame clones only, not all of them. The repertoire holds tens of thousands of clones, about 91% seen once, with roughly an eighth in the top ten. These data also formed part of another study, on regulatory T cells. As that report states: The PCR used 52 TRBV and 13 TRBJ primers.

The source material was CD8+ T cells sorted from blood. This chain connects TRBV30 to TRBJ2-7, with no clear D. The receptor comes from a human donor in good health. This CDR3 is CAWRTSLIYEQYF. CDR3 sequence (DNA): TGTGCCTGGAGGACCAGTCTAATCTACGAGCAGTACTTC.